A selection of T cell receptor beta chains follows, all from one sample in a study of cytomegalovirus exposure and HLA in healthy donors. TCRdb's table, derived via immunoSEQ multiplex PCR, lists solely in-frame clones and lacks some. The data contain about 73,000 clones, 65% to 80% of them singletons. The sample was PBMCs. The receptors stem from a man between 65 and 85 years old in good health and CMV-seronegative. CDR3s include the opening cysteine and the closing phenylalanine or tryptophan. The D gene is left open where the match is weak. A clone size is listed for some rows: how often the clone was seen (once, few, many), or a class if it is expanded.

V gene,CDR3 length,D gene,clone size,J gene,CDR3 protein,CDR3 DNA
TRBV18,12,.,once,TRBJ2-7,CASSPSSYEQYF,TGTGCCAGCTCACCCAGCTCCTACGAGCAGTACTTC
TRBV5-5,15,.,once,TRBJ1-4,CASLPGASSREKLFF,TGTGCCAGCCTTCCAGGGGCGTCCTCAAGGGAAAAACTGTTTTTT
TRBV5-4,14,TRBD1,.,TRBJ1-4,CASSPGQGGEKLFF,TGTGCCAGCAGCCCGGGACAGGGGGGCGAAAAACTGTTTTTT
TRBV4-3,15,.,.,TRBJ2-3,CASSQDQRHTDTQYF,TGCGCCAGCAGCCAAGACCAGCGGCACACAGATACGCAGTATTTT
TRBV10-3,13,.,.,TRBJ1-5,CAISGQDNQPQHF,TGTGCCATCAGTGGGCAGGACAATCAGCCCCAGCATTTT
TRBV6-5,15,TRBD1,few,TRBJ2-7,CASSTRTGGRYEQYF,TGTGCCAGCAGTACCCGGACAGGGGGTCGCTACGAGCAGTACTTC
TRBV19,15,.,.,TRBJ2-7,CASSIGGSGTYEQYF,TGTGCCAGTAGTATAGGGGGAAGCGGCACCTACGAGCAGTACTTC
TRBV7-9,14,.,.,TRBJ2-3,CASSLRQEIDTQYF,TGTGCCAGCAGCTTGAGACAGGAGATAGATACGCAGTATTTT
TRBV5-1,16,.,.,TRBJ2-2,CASSLRGQGGTGELFF,TGCGCCAGCAGCTTAAGGGGCCAGGGGGGCACCGGGGAGCTGTTTTTT
TRBV5-1,15,TRBD1,.,TRBJ1-1,CASSFTPGQGREAFF,TGCGCCAGCAGCTTCACCCCGGGACAGGGAAGGGAAGCTTTCTTT
TRBV7-2,13,.,.,TRBJ2-1,CASRLAIYNEQFF,TGTGCCAGCAGACTTGCAATTTACAATGAGCAGTTCTTC
TRBV6-6,12,.,once,TRBJ1-1,CASTGLLAEAFF,TGTGCCAGTACAGGGCTCCTCGCTGAAGCTTTCTTT
TRBV6-1,12,.,once,TRBJ1-2,CASSGQGYGYTF,TGTGCCAGCAGTGGGCAGGGTTATGGCTACACCTTC
TRBV27,12,.,.,TRBJ1-6,CASSLEYSPLHF,TGTGCCAGCAGTTTAGAGTATTCACCCCTCCACTTT
TRBV18,19,TRBD2,.,TRBJ2-1,CASSPEGLAGVGSYNEQFF,TGTGCCAGCTCACCAGAGGGACTAGCGGGAGTAGGGTCCTACAATGAGCAGTTCTTC
TRBV5-4,15,TRBD1,many,TRBJ1-6,CASSSGQGFNSPLHF,TGTGCCAGCAGCTCAGGACAGGGGTTTAATTCACCCCTCCACTTT
TRBV5-6,17,TRBD1,.,TRBJ2-2,CASSRDRGIRATGELFF,TGTGCCAGCAGCCGGGACAGGGGAATTCGTGCCACCGGGGAGCTGTTTTTT
TRBV12-5,12,.,.,TRBJ1-1,CASGLTRGPAFF,TGTGCTAGTGGTTTGACCCGAGGGCCGGCTTTCTTT
TRBV5-6,17,TRBD1,.,TRBJ2-1,CASSASIIRGPYNEQFF,TGTGCCAGCAGCGCATCGATTATAAGGGGGCCCTACAATGAGCAGTTCTTC
TRBV4-3,16,TRBD1,.,TRBJ2-3,CASSQAGQGFTDTQYF,TGCGCCAGCAGCCAAGCCGGACAGGGCTTCACAGATACGCAGTATTTT
TRBV9,15,.,few,TRBJ1-4,CASGASGAVGEKLFF,TGTGCCAGCGGCGCCTCGGGAGCGGTGGGTGAAAAACTGTTTTTT
TRBV29-1,14,.,.,TRBJ2-5,CSVEDRRGLETQYF,TGCAGCGTTGAAGATCGGAGAGGGCTAGAGACCCAGTACTTC
TRBV19,16,TRBD1,.,TRBJ1-1,CASSMGAQGAITEAFF,TGTGCCAGTAGTATGGGGGCACAGGGGGCTATCACTGAAGCTTTCTTT
TRBV5-1,15,TRBD2,.,TRBJ2-1,CASSLGGLASDEQFF,TGCGCCAGCAGCTTGGGGGGACTAGCGTCGGATGAGCAGTTCTTC
TRBV18,16,.,.,TRBJ2-5,CASSPLTIMARETQYF,TGTGCCAGCTCACCACTCACTATCATGGCTCGAGAGACCCAGTACTTC
TRBV19,13,.,few,TRBJ1-1,CASSLQGNTEAFF,TGTGCCAGTAGTTTACAGGGGAACACTGAAGCTTTCTTT
TRBV5-1,16,TRBD1,.,TRBJ2-4,CASSFFHRGNGNIQYF,TGCGCCAGCAGCTTCTTCCACAGGGGAAACGGGAACATTCAGTACTTC
TRBV23-1,17,TRBD1,.,TRBJ1-3,CASSQCAGGRSGNTIYF,TGCGCCAGCAGTCAATGCGCAGGGGGTCGTTCTGGAAACACCATATATTTT
TRBV5-1,16,TRBD2,.,TRBJ2-1,CASSLGGRAGYNEQFF,TGCGCCAGCAGCTTGGGCGGGAGGGCCGGATACAATGAGCAGTTCTTC
TRBV6-5,16,.,few,TRBJ1-1,CASSSTAGSSNTEAFF,TGTGCCAGCAGTTCCACCGCAGGGTCGTCGAACACTGAAGCTTTCTTT
TRBV18,19,TRBD2,.,TRBJ2-3,CASSPPTSSGGAYVDTQYF,TGTGCCAGCTCACCACCTACGTCTAGCGGGGGGGCCTACGTTGATACGCAGTATTTT
TRBV19,14,TRBD1,.,TRBJ1-1,CASSSDRVNTEAFF,TGTGCCAGTAGTTCCGACAGGGTGAACACTGAAGCTTTCTTT
TRBV7-6,16,TRBD1,.,TRBJ2-7,CASSPGAGQGVWEQYF,TGTGCCAGCAGCCCAGGGGCGGGACAGGGAGTTTGGGAGCAGTACTTC
TRBV4-1,15,TRBD1,.,TRBJ1-1,CASSQAQGVNTEAFF,TGCGCCAGCAGCCAAGCTCAGGGGGTAAACACTGAAGCTTTCTTT
TRBV7-2,15,.,.,TRBJ1-6,CASTPGRETNSPLHF,TGTGCCAGCACCCCCGGGAGAGAGACTAATTCACCCCTCCACTTT
TRBV9,15,.,.,TRBJ1-5,CASSVGGGGNQPQHF,TGTGCCAGCAGCGTAGGGGGGGGCGGCAATCAGCCCCAGCATTTT
TRBV11-2,15,TRBD2,.,TRBJ2-1,CASSTTSGANNEQFF,TGTGCCAGCAGCACAACTAGCGGGGCGAACAATGAGCAGTTCTTC
TRBV5-4,14,.,few,TRBJ1-1,CASSPGGVNTEAFF,TGTGCCAGCAGCCCCGGAGGGGTTAACACTGAAGCTTTCTTT
TRBV4-1,14,.,.,TRBJ2-7,CASSPSTGSYEQYF,TGCGCCAGCAGCCCGTCGACAGGATCCTACGAGCAGTACTTC
TRBV19,14,TRBD1,.,TRBJ1-1,CASMGYRGTTEAFF,TGTGCCAGTATGGGTTACAGGGGGACCACTGAAGCTTTCTTT
TRBV4-3,17,.,few,TRBJ1-3,CASSQDTGITSGNTIYF,TGCGCCAGCAGCCAAGATACGGGGATAACGTCTGGAAACACCATATATTTT
TRBV5-6,15,TRBD1,.,TRBJ2-3,CASSLGTGVGDTQYF,TGTGCCAGCAGCTTGGGGACAGGGGTGGGAGATACGCAGTATTTT